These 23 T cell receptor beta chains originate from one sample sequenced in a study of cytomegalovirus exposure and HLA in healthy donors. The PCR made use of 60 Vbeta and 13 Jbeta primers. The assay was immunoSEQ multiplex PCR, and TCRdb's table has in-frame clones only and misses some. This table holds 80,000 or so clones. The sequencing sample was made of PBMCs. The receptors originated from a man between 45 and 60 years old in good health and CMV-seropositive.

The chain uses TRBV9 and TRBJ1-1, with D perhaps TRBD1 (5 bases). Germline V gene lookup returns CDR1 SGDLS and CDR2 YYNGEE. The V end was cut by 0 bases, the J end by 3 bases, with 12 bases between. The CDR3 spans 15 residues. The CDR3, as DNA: TGTGCCAGCAGCGTAGAGGCGCGCAGGGACACTGAAGCTTTCTTT. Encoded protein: CASSVEARRDTEAFF.

CDR3 protein: CASSPLGADEQYF. For the CDR3, the DNA is TGCGCCAGCAGCCCACTTGGGGCCGATGAGCAGTACTTC. The chain couples TRBV5-1 to TRBJ2-7, with D perhaps TRBD1 (5 bases). Looked up from germline, CDR1 is SGHRS and CDR2 is YFSETQ. Trimming left V 4 bases short and J 7 bases short, with 15 bases between. The CDR3 has 13 amino acids.

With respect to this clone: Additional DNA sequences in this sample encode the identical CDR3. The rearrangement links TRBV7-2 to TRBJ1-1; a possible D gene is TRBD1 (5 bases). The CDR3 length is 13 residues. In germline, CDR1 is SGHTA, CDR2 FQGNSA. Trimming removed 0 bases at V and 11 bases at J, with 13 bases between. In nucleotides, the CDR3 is TGTGCCAGCAGCTTAGCGACAGCCCGTGGGGCTTTCTTT. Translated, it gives CASSLATARGAFF.

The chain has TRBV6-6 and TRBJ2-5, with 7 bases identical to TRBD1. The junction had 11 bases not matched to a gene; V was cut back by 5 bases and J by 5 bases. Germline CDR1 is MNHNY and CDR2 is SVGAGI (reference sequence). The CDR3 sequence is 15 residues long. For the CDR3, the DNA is TGTGCCAGCAGTATCATTAGGGGGCTGTGGGAGACCCAGTACTTC. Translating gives CASSIIRGLWETQYF.

CDR3 nucleotides: TGTGCCAGCAGCTCATCGGGGTTCACAGATACGCAGTATTTT. Amino acids: CASSSSGFTDTQYF. The chain recombines TRBV5-4 with TRBJ2-3; the D gene is possibly TRBD2 (5 bases). The V gene lost 3 bases and the J gene lost 2 bases, with 10 bases spanning the gap. The CDR3 covers 14 residues. Germline loops: CDR1 SGHNT, CDR2 YYREEE (reference sequence).

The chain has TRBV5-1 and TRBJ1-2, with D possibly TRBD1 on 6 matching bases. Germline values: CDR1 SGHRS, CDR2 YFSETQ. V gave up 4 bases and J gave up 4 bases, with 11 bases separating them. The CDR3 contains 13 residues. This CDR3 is CASSPMGAYGYTF. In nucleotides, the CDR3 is TGCGCCAGCAGCCCGATGGGGGCCTATGGCTACACCTTC.

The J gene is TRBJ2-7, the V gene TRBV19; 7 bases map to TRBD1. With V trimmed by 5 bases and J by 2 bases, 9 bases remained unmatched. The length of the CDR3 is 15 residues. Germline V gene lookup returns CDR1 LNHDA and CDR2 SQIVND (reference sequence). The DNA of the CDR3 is TGTGCCAGTAGTGCCCAATCCGGGACAGCCTACGAGCAGTACTTC. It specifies CASSAQSGTAYEQYF.

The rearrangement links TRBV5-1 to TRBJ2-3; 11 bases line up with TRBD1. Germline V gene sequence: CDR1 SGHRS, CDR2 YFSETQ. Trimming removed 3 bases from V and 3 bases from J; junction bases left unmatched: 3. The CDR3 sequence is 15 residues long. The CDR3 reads CASSWGQGETDTQYF. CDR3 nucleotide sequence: TGCGCCAGCAGCTGGGGACAGGGGGAAACAGATACGCAGTATTTT.

The CDR3: CASSRQGLKAFF. DNA for the CDR3: TGTGCCAGTAGCCGACAGGGCCTTAAAGCTTTCTTT. The gene calls are TRBV19 and TRBJ1-1; 7 positions agree with TRBD1. The CDR3 covers 12 residues. V lost 6 bases, J lost 9 bases, and 7 bases stayed unmatched. Germline V lookup: CDR1 LNHDA, CDR2 SQIVND (reference sequence).

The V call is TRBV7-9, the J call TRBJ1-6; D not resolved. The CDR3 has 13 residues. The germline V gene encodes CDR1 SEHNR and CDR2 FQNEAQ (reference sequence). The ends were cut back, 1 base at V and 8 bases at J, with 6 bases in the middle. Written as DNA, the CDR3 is TGTGCCAGCAGCTTAGTTGTAGATTCACCCCTCCACTTT. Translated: CASSLVVDSPLHF. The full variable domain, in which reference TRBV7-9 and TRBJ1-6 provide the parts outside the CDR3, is DTGVSQNPRHKITKRGQNVTFRCDPISEHNRLYWYRQTLGQGPEFLTYFQNEAQLEKSRLLSDRFSAERPKGSFSTLEIQRTEQGDSAMYLCASSLVVDSPLHFGNGTRLTVT.

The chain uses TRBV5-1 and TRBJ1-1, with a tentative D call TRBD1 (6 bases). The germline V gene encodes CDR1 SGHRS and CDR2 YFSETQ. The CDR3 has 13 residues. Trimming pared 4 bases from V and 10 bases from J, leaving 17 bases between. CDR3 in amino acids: CASSPQGRVAAFF. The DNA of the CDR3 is TGCGCCAGCAGCCCACAGGGTAGAGTAGCAGCTTTCTTT.

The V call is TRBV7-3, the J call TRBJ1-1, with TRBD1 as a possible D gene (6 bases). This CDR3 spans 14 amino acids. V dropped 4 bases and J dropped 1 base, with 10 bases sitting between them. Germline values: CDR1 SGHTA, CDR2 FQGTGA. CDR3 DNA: TGTGCCAGCAGCTGGGGGGGCCAGAACACTGAAGCTTTCTTT. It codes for CASSWGGQNTEAFF.

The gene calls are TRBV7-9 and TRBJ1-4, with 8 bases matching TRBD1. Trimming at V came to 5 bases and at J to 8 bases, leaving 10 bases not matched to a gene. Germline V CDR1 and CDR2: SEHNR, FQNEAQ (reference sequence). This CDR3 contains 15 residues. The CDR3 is CASSAWTGFGEKLFF. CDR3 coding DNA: TGTGCCAGCAGCGCCTGGACAGGGTTTGGCGAAAAACTGTTTTTT. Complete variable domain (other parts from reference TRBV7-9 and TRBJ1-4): DTGVSQNPRHKITKRGQNVTFRCDPISEHNRLYWYRQTLGQGPEFLTYFQNEAQLEKSRLLSDRFSAERPKGSFSTLEIQRTEQGDSAMYLCASSAWTGFGEKLFFGSGTQLSVL.

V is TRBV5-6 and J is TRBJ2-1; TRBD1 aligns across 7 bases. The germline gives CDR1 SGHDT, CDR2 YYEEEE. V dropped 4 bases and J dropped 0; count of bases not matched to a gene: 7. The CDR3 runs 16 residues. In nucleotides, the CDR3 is TGTGCCAGCAGCCTGCCGGGACAGAGCTCCTACAATGAGCAGTTCTTC. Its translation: CASSLPGQSSYNEQFF.

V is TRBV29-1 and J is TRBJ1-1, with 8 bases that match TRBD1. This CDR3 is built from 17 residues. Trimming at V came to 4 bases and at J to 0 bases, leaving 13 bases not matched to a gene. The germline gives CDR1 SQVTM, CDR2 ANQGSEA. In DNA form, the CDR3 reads TGCAGCGTTGTTCCCAGGACAGGGTCTCCGGTGAACACTGAAGCTTTCTTT. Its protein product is CSVVPRTGSPVNTEAFF.

Here the CDR3 DNA reads TGTGCCAGCAGCTCCTTGGACAGGATGAACACCGGGGAGCTGTTTTTT. Translation: CASSSLDRMNTGELFF. V is TRBV5-4 and J is TRBJ2-2, with 7 bases aligning to TRBD1. Germline values: CDR1 SGHNT, CDR2 YYREEE (reference sequence). V lost 3 bases, J lost 1 base, and 6 bases stayed unmatched. The CDR3 runs 16 residues.

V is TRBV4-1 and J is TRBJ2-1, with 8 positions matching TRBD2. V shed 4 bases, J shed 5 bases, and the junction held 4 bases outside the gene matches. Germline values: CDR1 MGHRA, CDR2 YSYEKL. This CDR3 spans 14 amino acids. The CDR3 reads CASSPGGSNNEQFF. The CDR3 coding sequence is TGCGCCAGCAGCCCGGGAGGGTCGAACAATGAGCAGTTCTTC.

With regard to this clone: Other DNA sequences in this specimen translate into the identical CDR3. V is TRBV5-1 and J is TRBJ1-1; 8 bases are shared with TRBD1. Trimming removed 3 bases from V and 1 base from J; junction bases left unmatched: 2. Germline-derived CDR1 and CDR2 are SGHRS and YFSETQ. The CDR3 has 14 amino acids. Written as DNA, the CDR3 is TGCGCCAGCAGCTCGGGACAGGAGAACACTGAAGCTTTCTTT. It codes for CASSSGQENTEAFF.

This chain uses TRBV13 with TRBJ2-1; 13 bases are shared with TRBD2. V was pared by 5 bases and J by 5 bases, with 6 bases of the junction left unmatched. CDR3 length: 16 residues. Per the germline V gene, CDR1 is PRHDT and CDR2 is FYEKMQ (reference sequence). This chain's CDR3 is CASSDTSGGGNNEQFF. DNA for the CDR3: TGTGCCAGCAGCGATACTAGCGGGGGGGGAAACAATGAGCAGTTCTTC. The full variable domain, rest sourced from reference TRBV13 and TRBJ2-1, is AAGVIQSPRHLIKEKRETATLKCYPIPRHDTVYWYQQGPGQDPQFLISFYEKMQSDKGSIPDRFSAQQFSDYHSELNMSSLELGDSALYFCASSDTSGGGNNEQFFGPGTRLTVL.

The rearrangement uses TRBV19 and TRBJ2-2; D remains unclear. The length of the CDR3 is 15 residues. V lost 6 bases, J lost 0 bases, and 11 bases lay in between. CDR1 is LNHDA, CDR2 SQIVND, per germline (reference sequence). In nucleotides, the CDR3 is TGTGCCAGTAGCCATCTCACTACGAACACCGGGGAGCTGTTTTTT. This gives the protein CASSHLTTNTGELFF. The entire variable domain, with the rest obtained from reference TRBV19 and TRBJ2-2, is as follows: DGGITQSPKYLFRKEGQNVTLSCEQNLNHDAMYWYRQDPGQGLRLIYYSQIVNDFQKGDIAEGYSVSREKKESFPLTVTSAQKNPTAFYLCASSHLTTNTGELFFGEGSRLTVL.

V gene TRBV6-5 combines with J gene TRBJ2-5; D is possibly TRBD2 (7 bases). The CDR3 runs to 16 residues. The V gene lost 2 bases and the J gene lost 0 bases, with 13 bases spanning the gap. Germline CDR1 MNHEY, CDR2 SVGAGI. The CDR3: CASSYGGASYQETQYF. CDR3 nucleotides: TGTGCCAGCAGTTACGGGGGGGCTTCGTACCAAGAGACCCAGTACTTC.

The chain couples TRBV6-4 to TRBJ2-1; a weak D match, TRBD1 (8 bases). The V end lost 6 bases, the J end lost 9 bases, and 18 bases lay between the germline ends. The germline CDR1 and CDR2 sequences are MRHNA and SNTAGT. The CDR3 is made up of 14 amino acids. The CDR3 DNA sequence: TGTGCCAGCAGATCGGACAGGGCTAGCGGTGAGCAGTTCTTC. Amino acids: CASRSDRASGEQFF.

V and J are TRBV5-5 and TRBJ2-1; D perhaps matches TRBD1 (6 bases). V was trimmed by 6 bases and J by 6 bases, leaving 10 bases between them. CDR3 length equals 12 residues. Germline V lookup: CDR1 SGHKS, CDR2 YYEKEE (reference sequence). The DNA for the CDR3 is TGTGCCAGCACCCTGGACAGCAATGAGCAGTTCTTC. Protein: CASTLDSNEQFF.